This section outlines one T cell receptor (beta chain) sequence together with its context. Its antigen is as yet unknown. This may stem from a read error, because a much larger clone lies one nucleotide away. CDR1 and CDR2 (germline): SQVTM, ANQGSEA. This CDR3 comprises 11 residues. Included hyperthyroidism patients were aged 18 to 65 and newly diagnosed (under 2 months' duration). Excluded were patients with other autoimmune diseases, uncontrolled infections, pregnancy or lactation. Transcripts of RNA were the source for amplifying TCR beta CDR3 regions. Second-round multiplex PCR followed a first-round RT-PCR using HTBI primers. One entry per CDR3 protein results from TCRdb running MiXCR on the multiplex PCR reads. The repertoire holds over a million distinct CDR3 sequences, with approximately 35% as singletons. This specimen comes from a study of Graves' ophthalmopathy and Graves' hyperthyroidism. The wider study: Hyperthyroidism showing no ophthalmopathy within 18 months of follow-up was stable.

Study-wide results and caveats: Blood also contained most of the expanded thyroid clonotypes above 0.001 frequency.

The receptor's source is an adult man with Graves' hyperthyroidism. The chain recombines TRBV29-1 with TRBJ2-5, with a weak D call TRBD2 (7 bases). Specimen: peripheral blood or thyroid tissue (not recorded which). CDR3 in amino acids: CTGRGGETQYF. CDR3 in DNA: TGCACGGGAAGGGGGGGGGAGACCCAGTACTTC.